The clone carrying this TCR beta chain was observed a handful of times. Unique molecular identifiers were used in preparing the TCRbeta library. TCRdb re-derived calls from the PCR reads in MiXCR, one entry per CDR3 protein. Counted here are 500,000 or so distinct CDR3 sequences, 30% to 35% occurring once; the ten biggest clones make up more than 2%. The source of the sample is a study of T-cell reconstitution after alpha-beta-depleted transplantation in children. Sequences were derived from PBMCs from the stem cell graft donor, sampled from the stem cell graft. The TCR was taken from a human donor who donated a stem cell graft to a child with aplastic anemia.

The DNA of the CDR3 is TGCAGTGCTAGAGATCCTACCCTGAGCTCCTACGAGCAGTACTTC. The encoded protein is CSARDPTLSSYEQYF. J is TRBJ2-7 and V is TRBV20-1; D is ambiguous. Between the trimmed V and J ends, which lost 0 bases and 0 bases, there was a span of 12 bases. Germline CDR1 is DFQATT and CDR2 is SNEGSKA (reference sequence). The CDR3 sequence is 15 residues long.